This T cell receptor (beta chain) emerged from a study of blood T cell repertoires in COVID-19. Looking at the study overall: Samples taken during acute and convalescent COVID-19 were collected in the United States, Italy and Spain. PBMCs, B-cell-depleted T cells, or T cells provided the cDNA or gDNA that made up the material.

Original processing notes: How many nucleated cells were present was estimated from reference gene primer amplification. Method: immunoSEQ multiplex PCR; TCRdb's copy keeps in-frame clones and lacks some. V and J calls and clone size are as listed in that table; D and trimming were resolved from the DNA. The data contain about 270,000 clones, approximately 80% of them singletons. The length of the CDR3 is 14 residues. The ends lost 4 bases at V and 4 bases at J; junction bases unmatched: 5. Germline CDR1 and CDR2: SGHNT and YYREEE (reference sequence). This chain links TRBV5-4 with TRBJ1-2; the match to TRBD1 covers 9 bases. Specimen: peripheral blood. This sequence originates from a woman aged 55-75 years with active or convalescent COVID-19. The CDR3 nucleotides are TGTGCCAGCAGCCAAGGACAGGGGACCTATGGCTACACCTTC. This translates into CASSQGQGTYGYTF. Full variable domain (rest looked up from reference TRBV5-4 and TRBJ1-2): ETGVTQSPTHLIKTRGQQVTLRCSSQSGHNTVSWYQQALGQGPQFIFQYYREEENGRGNFPPRFSGLQFPNYSSELNVNALELDDSALYLCASSQGQGTYGYTFGSGTRLTVV.